These 4 T cell receptor beta chains share one sample of origin, sequenced in a study of shared clonotypes between healthy human individuals. The repertoire was sequenced with immunoSEQ multiplex PCR; TCRdb's copy has only in-frame clones and lacks some. The table has about 2 million clones, roughly 94% seen once; the top ten hold roughly 1%. In the naive CD8 group, cells lacked CD45RO and were positively selected for CCR7, so terminally differentiated effector memory CD45RA+ cells were left out. The sample taken for sequencing was naive CD8+ T cells sorted from blood. The receptors derive from a man aged 18 to 30 in good health.

V usage is TRBV6-1 and J usage is TRBJ1-4; D gene unclear. CDR1 MNHNS and CDR2 SASEGT come from the germline V gene. The CDR3 is made up of 17 amino acids. V was pared by 0 bases and J by 3 bases, with 14 bases between. The CDR3 coding sequence is TGTGCCAGCAGTGAAGCCGTCAAGCTTCTTCCTAATGAAAAACTGTTTTTT. Translating gives CASSEAVKLLPNEKLFF.

The CDR3 DNA reads TGTGCCAGCAGTGAAAGTCTAACCAAATCCTACGAGCAGTACTTC. This codes for CASSESLTKSYEQYF. The chain is built from TRBV2 and TRBJ2-7; no clear D. V lost 2 bases and J lost 1, with 12 bases in between. Germline V lookup: CDR1 SNHLY, CDR2 FYNNEI. CDR3 length: 15 residues.

The count of this clone is one. This chain links TRBV29-1 with TRBJ1-1, with D possibly being TRBD1 (6 bases). Germline loops: CDR1 SQVTM, CDR2 ANQGSEA. The CDR3 runs to 14 residues. The V gene lost 1 base and the J gene lost 6 bases, with 15 bases spanning the gap. The CDR3, as DNA: TGCAGCGTTGAAGGTGCATCAGGGGTCTCTGAAGCTTTCTTT. Amino acids: CSVEGASGVSEAFF.

V gene TRBV7-3 combines with J gene TRBJ1-1, with a tentative D call TRBD1 (5 bases). CDR3 size: 14 residues. V was cut by 5 bases and J by 2 bases, with 12 bases left in between. CDR1 and CDR2 (germline): SGHTA, FQGTGA. Here the CDR3 DNA reads TGTGCCAGCAGCGGGGGACCGACCAACACTGAAGCTTTCTTT. Translating it yields CASSGGPTNTEAFF.